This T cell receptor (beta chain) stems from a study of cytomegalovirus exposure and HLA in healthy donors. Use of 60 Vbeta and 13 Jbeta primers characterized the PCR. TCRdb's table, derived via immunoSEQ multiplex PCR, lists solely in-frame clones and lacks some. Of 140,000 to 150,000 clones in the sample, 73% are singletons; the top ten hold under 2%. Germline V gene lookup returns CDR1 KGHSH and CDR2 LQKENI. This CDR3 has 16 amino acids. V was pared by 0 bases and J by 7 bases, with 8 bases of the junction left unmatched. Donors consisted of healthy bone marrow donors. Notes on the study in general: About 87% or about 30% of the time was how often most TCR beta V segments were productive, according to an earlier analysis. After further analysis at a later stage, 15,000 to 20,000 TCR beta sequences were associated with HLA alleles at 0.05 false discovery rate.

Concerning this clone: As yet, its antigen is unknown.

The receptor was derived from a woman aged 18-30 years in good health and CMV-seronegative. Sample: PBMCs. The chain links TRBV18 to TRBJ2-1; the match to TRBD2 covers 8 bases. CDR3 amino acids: CASSPPYGGGPNEQFF. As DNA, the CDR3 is TGTGCCAGCTCACCACCGTACGGCGGGGGGCCTAATGAGCAGTTCTTC. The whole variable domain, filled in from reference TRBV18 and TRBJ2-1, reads NAGVMQNPRHLVRRRGQEARLRCSPMKGHSHVYWYRQLPEEGLKFMVYLQKENIIDESGMPKERFSAEFPKEGPSILRIQQVVRGDSAAYFCASSPPYGGGPNEQFFGPGTRLTVL.